This passage covers 23 T cell receptor beta chains from one sample sequenced in a study of blood T cells in healthy people across ages. Using a J-beta primer mix together with a sample-barcoded 5' primer, a second PCR was run for 7 to 11 cycles. Each CDR3 protein gets one entry after TCRdb re-called the 5' RACE reads with MiXCR. This sample has roughly 1.5 million distinct CDR3 sequences; 42% occur once, and the top ten carry just over 4%. Sequencing was carried out using blood. The receptors come from a woman between 18 and 29 years old in good health.

The gene calls are TRBV7-9 and TRBJ2-5, with D perhaps matching TRBD1 (5 bases). Trimming removed 3 bases at V and 1 base at J, with 12 bases between. Germline-derived CDR1 and CDR2 are SEHNR and FQNEAQ (reference sequence). The CDR3 has 15 residues. CDR3 coding DNA: TGTGCCAGCAGCTTTGGACAACCGTTCCAAGAGACCCAGTACTTC. This encodes CASSFGQPFQETQYF.

Here the CDR3 DNA reads TGTGCCAGCTCACCACTGACAGGAAATGAGCAGTTCTTC. Amino acid sequence: CASSPLTGNEQFF. The chain employs TRBV18 and TRBJ2-1, with D perhaps TRBD1 (6 bases). Germline CDR1 is KGHSH and CDR2 is LQKENI. V was shortened by 1 base and J by 7 bases, with 8 bases between the two germline ends. CDR3 length: 13 amino acids.

This clonotype was detected only a few times. The genes are TRBV28 and TRBJ2-2; maybe TRBD2 (5 bases). This CDR3 has 13 amino acids. CDR1 is MDHEN, CDR2 SYDVKM, per germline. Trimming took 6 bases from V and 5 from J, leaving 10 bases between them. CDR3 loop: CASRLAWTGELFF. The CDR3 DNA reads TGTGCCAGCAGGCTAGCATGGACCGGGGAGCTGTTTTTT.

In this sample, this clonotype turned up a few times. The chain couples TRBV6-6 to TRBJ2-7; 11 nucleotides align to TRBD1. The DNA matches TRBJ2-4 better at its end, which makes the J call doubtful. CDR3 length: 15 amino acids. Germline V gene data show CDR1 as MNHNY and CDR2 as SVGAGI (reference sequence). Here the CDR3 reads CASSYGRDRGSIQYF. CDR3 nucleotides: TGTGCCAGCAGTTACGGAAGGGACAGGGGGAGCATTCAGTACTTC.

CDR3 nucleotides: TGTGCCAGCAGAGTCCCAGGGTCCCTCCCAACCTACGAGCAGTACTTC. Translated, it gives CASRVPGSLPTYEQYF. The chain is built from TRBV6-2 or TRBV6-3 and TRBJ2-7, with D maybe TRBD1 (5 bases). V lost 6 bases and J 2 bases, leaving 20 bases between the germline ends. CDR1 MNHEY and CDR2 SVGEGT come from the germline V gene. This CDR3 has 16 amino acids.

The gene calls are TRBV5-6 and TRBJ2-3; 8 nucleotides agree with TRBD1. Trimming removed 0 bases from V and 2 bases from J; junction bases left unmatched: 5. This CDR3 comprises 16 residues. The germline V gene has CDR1 SGHDT and CDR2 YYEEEE. The CDR3 sequence: CASSLVVTGVTDTQYF. CDR3 nucleotides: TGTGCCAGCAGCTTGGTAGTGACAGGGGTCACAGATACGCAGTATTTT.

The chain is built from TRBV28 and TRBJ1-5; D is undetermined. Germline V gene data show CDR1 as MDHEN and CDR2 as SYDVKM. The V end lost 7 bases, the J end lost 0 bases, and 4 bases lay between the germline ends. This CDR3 has 12 residues. CDR3 protein: CASKDSNQPQHF. Written as DNA, the CDR3 is TGTGCCAGCAAAGATAGCAATCAGCCCCAGCATTTT.

CDR3 sequence (DNA): TGCGCCAGCAGCCATCACAGGGATGGAGATACGCAGTATTTT. Its protein is CASSHHRDGDTQYF. The chain employs TRBV4-3 and TRBJ2-3, with D maybe TRBD1 (6 bases). The CDR3 extends over 14 amino acids. Trimming took 3 bases from V and 5 from J, leaving 12 bases between them. CDR1 and CDR2 from the germline V gene are LGHNA and YSLEER.

V usage is TRBV11-2 and J usage is TRBJ2-3; D possibly corresponds to TRBD2 (6 bases). V was cut by 0 bases and J by 2 bases, with 18 bases left in between. This CDR3 comprises 18 residues. Germline V lookup: CDR1 SGHAT, CDR2 FQNNGV. CDR3 sequence: CASSLEGLRGAITDTQYF. The CDR3 bases are TGTGCCAGCAGCTTAGAGGGTTTGCGGGGAGCCATCACAGATACGCAGTATTTT.

This chain connects TRBV15 to TRBJ2-5; D ambiguous. The V and J ends lost 0 bases and 1 base respectively, with 6 bases between them. Per germline, CDR1 LNHNV and CDR2 YYDKDF (reference sequence). The CDR3 covers 14 residues. The CDR3 bases are TGTGCCACCAGCAGAGAGGAGCTCCAAGAGACCCAGTACTTC. Amino acids: CATSREELQETQYF.

The chain employs TRBV4-2 and TRBJ1-2, with TRBD1 as a possible D gene (5 bases). This CDR3 region has 14 residues. V was cut by 1 base and J by 4 bases, with 10 bases left in between. CDR1 is LGHNA and CDR2 is YNFKEQ in the germline V gene. CDR3 loop: CASSQGRGVYGYTF. The CDR3 nucleotides read TGTGCCAGCAGCCAAGGTAGAGGGGTCTATGGCTACACCTTC.

This clonotype was seen a few times. The chain carries TRBV5-1 and TRBJ2-2; a weak D match, TRBD2 (5 bases). The V gene's germline CDR1 is SGHRS and CDR2 YFSETQ. Trimming left V 3 bases short and J 4 bases short, with 16 bases between. This CDR3 region has 16 residues. The CDR3 here is CASSWTPEGGTGELFF. DNA of the CDR3: TGCGCCAGCAGCTGGACTCCCGAGGGCGGCACCGGGGAGCTGTTTTTT.

This clonotype came up many times. This CDR3 reads CASSLELRQYYNQPQHF. CDR3 nucleotides: TGTGCCAGCAGTTTAGAACTCCGGCAGTACTACAATCAGCCCCAGCATTTT. The V call is TRBV12-3 or TRBV12-4, the J call TRBJ1-5; D is undetermined. Trimming removed 1 base from V and 3 bases from J, with 16 bases in between. The CDR3 runs to 17 residues.

This clonotype is a singleton in its sample. This rearrangement joins TRBV6-2 or TRBV6-3 to TRBJ2-4; TRBD1 aligns across 7 bases. The DNA end favors TRBJ2-7, so the J call may be wrong. CDR3 length equals 15 residues. Germline values: CDR1 MNHEY, CDR2 SVGEGT. The CDR3 sequence: CASKPSRDSYYEQYF. The CDR3 nucleotides read TGTGCCAGCAAACCCTCTCGGGACAGCTACTACGAGCAGTACTTC.

This clonotype was seen more than once but under ten times. The J gene is TRBJ2-3, the V gene TRBV27; TRBD2 agrees at 9 bases. V trimming: 5 bases; J trimming: 5 bases; junction bases outside the gene matches: 5. The CDR3 sequence is 14 residues long. Looked up from germline, CDR1 is MNHEY and CDR2 is SMNVEV (reference sequence). The CDR3 sequence is CASSPLTSGDTQYF. In DNA, the CDR3 is TGTGCCAGCAGTCCTTTGACTAGCGGAGATACGCAGTATTTT.

CDR3 bases: TGTGCCAGCAGCTTAATAACATCTGGTGATGGACTGTTTTTT. It codes for CASSLITSGDGLFF. The rearrangement links TRBV7-2 to TRBJ1-4, with unresolved D. The CDR3 has 14 residues. With 2 bases removed from V and 13 bases from J, the gap between germline ends came to 17 bases. The germline CDR1 and CDR2 sequences are SGHTA and FQGNSA.

This chain links TRBV12-3 or TRBV12-4 with TRBJ1-1; D gene unclear. This CDR3 contains 14 residues. Trimming removed 7 bases from V and 1 base from J, with 13 bases in between. This chain's CDR3 is CASTQEITNTEAFF. The DNA for the CDR3 is TGTGCCAGCACCCAGGAGATAACGAACACTGAAGCTTTCTTT.

The rearrangement joins TRBV12-3 or TRBV12-4 to TRBJ1-4; D is ambiguous. The CDR3 is made up of 12 amino acids. The V end lost 4 bases, the J end lost 13 bases, and 13 bases lay between the germline ends. The CDR3 nucleotides are TGTGCCAGCAGTTCTCCGCGATCGAGACTGTTTTTT. Amino acid sequence: CASSSPRSRLFF.

In its sample, this clonotype was seen a few times. The chain uses TRBV15 and TRBJ2-7, with D possibly being TRBD1 (6 bases). The CDR3 consists of 14 residues. Deletions cut 6 bases from V and 2 bases from J, with 14 bases between. In germline, CDR1 is LNHNV, CDR2 YYDKDF (reference sequence). The CDR3 nucleotides are TGTGCCACCAGTCCAAAGGACAGTACCTACGAGCAGTACTTC. It encodes CATSPKDSTYEQYF.

The chain carries TRBV5-1 and TRBJ1-1; 8 bases are shared with TRBD1. After removal of 2 bases from V and 5 bases from J, the junction contained 8 bases not matched to a gene. Germline lookup yields CDR1 SGHRS and CDR2 YFSETQ. The CDR3 totals 15 residues. The CDR3 region has the DNA TGCGCCAGCAGCTTTCAGGGGGCTCGAGGGACTGAAGCTTTCTTT. Amino acids: CASSFQGARGTEAFF. Complete variable domain (other parts from reference TRBV5-1 and TRBJ1-1): KAGVTQTPRYLIKTRGQQVTLSCSPISGHRSVSWYQQTPGQGLQFLFEYFSETQRNKGNFPGRFSGRQFSNSRSEMNVSTLELGDSALYLCASSFQGARGTEAFFGQGTRLTVV.

This chain links TRBV3-1 with TRBJ2-2; TRBD2 is a possible D gene (5 bases). Trimming pared 1 base from V and 2 bases from J, leaving 11 bases between. Germline CDR1 reads LGHDT; CDR2 reads YNNKEL (reference sequence). The CDR3 is 16 residues long. This CDR3 is CASSQVQRRNTGELFF. In nucleotides, the CDR3 is TGTGCCAGCAGCCAAGTCCAGCGGAGAAACACCGGGGAGCTGTTTTTT. Drawing the rest from reference TRBV3-1 and TRBJ2-2, the complete variable domain is DTAVSQTPKYLVTQMGNDKSIKCEQNLGHDTMYWYKQDSKKFLKIMFSYNNKELIINETVPNRFSPKSPDKAHLNLHINSLELGDSAVYFCASSQVQRRNTGELFFGEGSRLTVL.

The gene calls are TRBV6-6 and TRBJ1-1, with D perhaps TRBD1 (6 bases). The germline V gene encodes CDR1 MNHNY and CDR2 SVGAGI (reference sequence). Trimming shortened V by 2 bases and J by 4 bases, and 17 bases separated the two germline ends. This CDR3 is built from 16 residues. Here the CDR3 DNA reads TGTGCCAGCAGTTACCGCACTTTTGGGGGCGGCACTGAAGCTTTCTTT. Its protein is CASSYRTFGGGTEAFF.

The chain is built from TRBV30 and TRBJ1-3; D is undetermined. Germline lookup yields CDR1 GTSNPN and CDR2 SVGIG (reference sequence). The CDR3 contains 14 residues. V was clipped by 0 bases and J by 0 bases, with 6 bases between them. The CDR3 nucleotides are TGTGCCTGGAGTGTGGGGAGCTCTGGAAACACCATATATTTT. Translating it yields CAWSVGSSGNTIYF.